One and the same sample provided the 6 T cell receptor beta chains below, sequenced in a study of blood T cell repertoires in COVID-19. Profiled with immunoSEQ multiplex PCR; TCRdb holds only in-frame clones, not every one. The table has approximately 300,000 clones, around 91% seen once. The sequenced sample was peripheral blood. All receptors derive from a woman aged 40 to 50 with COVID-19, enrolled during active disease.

The CDR3 here is CASSLVPGGPAGELFF. In DNA, the CDR3 is TGTGCCAGCAGCTTAGTCCCGGGAGGGCCAGCCGGGGAGCTGTTTTTT. The rearrangement links TRBV7-2 to TRBJ2-2; 8 nucleotides agree with TRBD2. Germline V gene lookup returns CDR1 SGHTA and CDR2 FQGNSA. With V trimmed by 1 base and J by 6 bases, 7 bases remained unmatched. There are 16 residues in the CDR3.

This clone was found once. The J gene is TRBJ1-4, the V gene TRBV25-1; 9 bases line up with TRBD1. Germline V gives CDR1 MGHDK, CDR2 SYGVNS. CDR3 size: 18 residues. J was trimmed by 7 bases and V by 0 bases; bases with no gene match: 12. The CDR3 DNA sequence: TGTGCCAGCAGTGAATACGTAGGGACAGGGTATGGGGGTGAAAAACTGTTTTTT. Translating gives CASSEYVGTGYGGEKLFF. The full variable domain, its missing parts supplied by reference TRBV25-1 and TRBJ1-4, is EADIYQTPRYLVIGTGKKITLECSQTMGHDKMYWYQQDPGMELHLIHYSYGVNSTEKGDLSSESTVSRIRTEHFPLTLESARPSHTSQYLCASSEYVGTGYGGEKLFFGSGTQLSVL.

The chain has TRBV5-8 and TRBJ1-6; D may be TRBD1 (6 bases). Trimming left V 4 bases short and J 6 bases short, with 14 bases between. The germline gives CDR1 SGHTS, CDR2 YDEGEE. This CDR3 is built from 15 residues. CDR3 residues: CASSEDSPANSPLHF. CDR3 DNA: TGTGCCAGCAGCGAGGACAGCCCTGCTAATTCACCCCTCCACTTT. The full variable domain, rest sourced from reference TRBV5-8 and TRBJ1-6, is EAGVTQSPTHLIKTRGQQATLRCSPISGHTSVYWYQQALGLGLQFLLWYDEGEERNRGNFPPRFSGRQFPNYSSELNVNALELEDSALYLCASSEDSPANSPLHFGNGTRLTVT.

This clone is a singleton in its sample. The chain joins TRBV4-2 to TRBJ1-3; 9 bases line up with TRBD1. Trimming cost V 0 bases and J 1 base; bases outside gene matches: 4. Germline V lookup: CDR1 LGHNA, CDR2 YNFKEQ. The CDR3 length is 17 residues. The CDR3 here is CASSQDRDRVSGNTIYF. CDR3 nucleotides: TGTGCCAGCAGCCAAGATAGGGACAGGGTTTCTGGAAACACCATATATTTT.

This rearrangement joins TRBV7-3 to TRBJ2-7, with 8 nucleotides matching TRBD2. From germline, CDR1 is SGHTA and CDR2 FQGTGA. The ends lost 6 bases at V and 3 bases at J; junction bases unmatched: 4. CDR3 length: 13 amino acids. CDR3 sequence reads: CASRLAGSYEQYF. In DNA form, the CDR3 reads TGTGCCAGCAGGTTAGCGGGAAGCTACGAGCAGTACTTC.

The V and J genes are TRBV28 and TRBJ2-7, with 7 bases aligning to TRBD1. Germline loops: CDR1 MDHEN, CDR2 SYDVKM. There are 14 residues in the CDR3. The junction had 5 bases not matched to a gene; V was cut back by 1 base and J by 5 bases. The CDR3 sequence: CASSLYRGRDEQYF. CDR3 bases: TGTGCCAGCAGTTTATACAGGGGCAGGGACGAGCAGTACTTC.